The entry that follows covers one T cell receptor (beta chain) sequence. Clones were sequenced by immunoSEQ multiplex PCR, and TCRdb holds only the in-frame ones, with some missing. The data show around 12,000 clones, roughly 88% seen once. This record comes from a study of T cell changes during pregnancy in multiple sclerosis. Germline CDR1 is LNHDA and CDR2 is SQIVND (reference sequence). V was clipped by 5 bases and J by 1 base, with 12 bases between them. This CDR3 spans 15 amino acids. The origin of this receptor is a female donor in good health, enrolled as a control in a pregnancy study. The J gene is TRBJ2-4, the V gene TRBV19; unclear D gene. The sequenced sample was CD8+ T cells from peripheral blood mononuclear cells, obtained in the second trimester of pregnancy. Written as DNA, the CDR3 is TGTGCCAGTAGTCTAGTAGGAGTTGCCAAAAACATTCAGTACTTC. It is translated as CASSLVGVAKNIQYF.